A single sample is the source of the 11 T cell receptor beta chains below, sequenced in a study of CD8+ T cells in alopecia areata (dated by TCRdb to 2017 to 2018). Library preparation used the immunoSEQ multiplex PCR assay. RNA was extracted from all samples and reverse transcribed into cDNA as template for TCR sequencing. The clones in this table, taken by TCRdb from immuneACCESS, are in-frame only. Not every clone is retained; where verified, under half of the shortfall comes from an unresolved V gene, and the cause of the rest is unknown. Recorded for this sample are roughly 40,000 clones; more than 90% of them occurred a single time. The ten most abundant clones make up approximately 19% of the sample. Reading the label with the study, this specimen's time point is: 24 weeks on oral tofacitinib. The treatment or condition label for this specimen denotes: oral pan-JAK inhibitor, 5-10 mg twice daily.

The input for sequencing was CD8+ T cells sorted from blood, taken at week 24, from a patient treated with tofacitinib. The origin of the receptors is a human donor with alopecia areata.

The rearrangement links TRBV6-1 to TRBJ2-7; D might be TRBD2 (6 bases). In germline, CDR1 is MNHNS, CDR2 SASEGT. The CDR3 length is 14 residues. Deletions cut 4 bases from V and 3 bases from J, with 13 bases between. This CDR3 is CASSGGLSLYEQYF. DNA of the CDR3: TGTGCCAGCAGTGGGGGACTGTCCCTCTACGAGCAGTACTTC.

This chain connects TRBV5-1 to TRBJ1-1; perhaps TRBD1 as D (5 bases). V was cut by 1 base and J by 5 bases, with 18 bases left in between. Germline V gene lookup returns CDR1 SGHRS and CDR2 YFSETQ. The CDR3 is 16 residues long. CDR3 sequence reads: CASSLTPDSRRTEAFF. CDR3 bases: TGCGCCAGCAGCTTGACCCCTGACAGCCGGCGAACTGAAGCTTTCTTT.

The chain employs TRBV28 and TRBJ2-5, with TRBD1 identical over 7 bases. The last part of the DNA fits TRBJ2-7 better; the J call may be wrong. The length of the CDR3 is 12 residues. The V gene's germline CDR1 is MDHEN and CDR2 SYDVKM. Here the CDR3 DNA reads TGTGCCAGCAGTCACAGGGGATACGAGCAGTACTTC. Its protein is CASSHRGYEQYF.

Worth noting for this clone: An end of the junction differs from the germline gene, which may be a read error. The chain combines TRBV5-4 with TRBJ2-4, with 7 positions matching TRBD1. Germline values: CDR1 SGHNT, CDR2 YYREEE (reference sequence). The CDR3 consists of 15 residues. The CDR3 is CASSQVEGASNIQYF. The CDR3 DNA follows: TGCGCCAGCAGCCAAGTAGAGGGGGCAAGTAACATTCAGTACTTC.

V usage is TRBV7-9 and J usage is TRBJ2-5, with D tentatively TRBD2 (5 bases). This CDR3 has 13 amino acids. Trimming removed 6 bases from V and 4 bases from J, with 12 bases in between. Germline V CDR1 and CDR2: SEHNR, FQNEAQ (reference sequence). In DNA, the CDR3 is TGTGCCAGCAGTCCAAGACTAACAGAGACCCAGTACTTC. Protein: CASSPRLTETQYF.

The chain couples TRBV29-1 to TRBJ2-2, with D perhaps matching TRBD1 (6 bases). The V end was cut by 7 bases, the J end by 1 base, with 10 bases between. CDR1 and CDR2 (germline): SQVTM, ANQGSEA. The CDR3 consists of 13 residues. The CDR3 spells CSGSTGNTGELFF. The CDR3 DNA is TGCAGCGGCTCGACAGGGAACACCGGGGAGCTGTTTTTT.

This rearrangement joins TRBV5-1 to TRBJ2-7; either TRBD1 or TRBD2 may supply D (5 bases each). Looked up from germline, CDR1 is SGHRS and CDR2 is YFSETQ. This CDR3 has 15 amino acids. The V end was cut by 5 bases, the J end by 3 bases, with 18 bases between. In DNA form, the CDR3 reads TGCGCCAGCAGTGGTTTGGGACCCCCGCTCTACGAGCAGTACTTC. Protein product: CASSGLGPPLYEQYF.

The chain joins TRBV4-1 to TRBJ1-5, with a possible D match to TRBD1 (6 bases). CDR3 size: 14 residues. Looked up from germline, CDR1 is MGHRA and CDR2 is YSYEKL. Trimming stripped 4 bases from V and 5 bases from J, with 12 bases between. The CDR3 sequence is CASSPDQGYQPQHF. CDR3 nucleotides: TGCGCCAGCAGCCCCGATCAGGGGTATCAGCCCCAGCATTTT.

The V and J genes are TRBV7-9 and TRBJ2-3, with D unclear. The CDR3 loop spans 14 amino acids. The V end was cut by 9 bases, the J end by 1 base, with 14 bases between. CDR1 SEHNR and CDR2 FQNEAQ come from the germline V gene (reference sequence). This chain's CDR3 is CASRPGLGTDTQYF. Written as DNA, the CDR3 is TGTGCCAGTCGACCCGGGCTGGGCACAGATACGCAGTATTTT.

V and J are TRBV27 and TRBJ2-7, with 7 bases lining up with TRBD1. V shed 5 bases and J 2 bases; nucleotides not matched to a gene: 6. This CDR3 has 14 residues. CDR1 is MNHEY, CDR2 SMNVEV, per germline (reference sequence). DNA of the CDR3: TGTGCCAGCAGTACGGGACAGCAAGCCTACGAGCAGTACTTC. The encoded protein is CASSTGQQAYEQYF.

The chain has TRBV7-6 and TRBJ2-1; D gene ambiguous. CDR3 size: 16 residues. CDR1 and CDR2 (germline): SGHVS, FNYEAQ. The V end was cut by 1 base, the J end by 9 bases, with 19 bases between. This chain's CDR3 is CASSLGEPTWIGEQFF. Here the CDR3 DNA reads TGTGCCAGCAGCTTAGGAGAACCAACTTGGATTGGTGAGCAGTTCTTC.